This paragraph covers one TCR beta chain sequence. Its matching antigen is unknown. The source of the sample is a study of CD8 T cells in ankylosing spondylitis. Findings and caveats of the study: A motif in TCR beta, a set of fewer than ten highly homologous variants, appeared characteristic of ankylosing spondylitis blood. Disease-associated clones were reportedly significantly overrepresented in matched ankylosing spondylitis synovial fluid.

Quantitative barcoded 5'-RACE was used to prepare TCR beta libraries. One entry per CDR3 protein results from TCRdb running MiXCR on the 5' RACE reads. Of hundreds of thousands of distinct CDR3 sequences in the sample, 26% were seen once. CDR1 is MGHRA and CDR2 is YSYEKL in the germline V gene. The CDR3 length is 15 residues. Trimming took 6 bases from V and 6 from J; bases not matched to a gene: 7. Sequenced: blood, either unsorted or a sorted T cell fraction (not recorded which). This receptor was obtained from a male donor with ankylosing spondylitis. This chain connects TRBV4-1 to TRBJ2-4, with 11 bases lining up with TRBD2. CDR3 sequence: CASRIAGGGGNIQYF. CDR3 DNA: TGCGCCAGCAGAATAGCGGGAGGGGGGGGAAACATTCAGTACTTC.